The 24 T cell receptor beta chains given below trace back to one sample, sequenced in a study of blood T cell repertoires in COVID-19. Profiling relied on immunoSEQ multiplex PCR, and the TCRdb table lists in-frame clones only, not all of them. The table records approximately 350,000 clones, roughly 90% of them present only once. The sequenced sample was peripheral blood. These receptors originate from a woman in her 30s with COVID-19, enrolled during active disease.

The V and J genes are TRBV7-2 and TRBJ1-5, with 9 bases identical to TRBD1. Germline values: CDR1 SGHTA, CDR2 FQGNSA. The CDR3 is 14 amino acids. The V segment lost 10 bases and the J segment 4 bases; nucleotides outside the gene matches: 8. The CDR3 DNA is TGTGCCACAACGACAGGGGGATCGAATCAGCCCCAGCATTTT. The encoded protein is CATTTGGSNQPQHF.

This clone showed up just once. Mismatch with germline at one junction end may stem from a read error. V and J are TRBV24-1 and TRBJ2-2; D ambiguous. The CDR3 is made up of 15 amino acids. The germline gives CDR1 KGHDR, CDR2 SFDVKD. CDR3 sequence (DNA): TGTGCCACGAGTGGGGTCAACCGAGGAACCGGGGAGCTGTTTTTT. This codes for CATSGVNRGTGELFF.

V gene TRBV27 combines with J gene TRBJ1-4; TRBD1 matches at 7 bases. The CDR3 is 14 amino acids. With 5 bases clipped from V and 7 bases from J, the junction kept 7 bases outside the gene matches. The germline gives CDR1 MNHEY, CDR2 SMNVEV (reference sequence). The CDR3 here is CASSPGTVGEKLFF. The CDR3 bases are TGTGCCAGCAGTCCAGGGACAGTGGGTGAAAAACTGTTTTTT.

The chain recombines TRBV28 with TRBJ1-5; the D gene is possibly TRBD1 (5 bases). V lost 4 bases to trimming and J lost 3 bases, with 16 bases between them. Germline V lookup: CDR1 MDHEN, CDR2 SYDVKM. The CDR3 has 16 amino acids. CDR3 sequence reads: CASSSGLMGPNQPQHF. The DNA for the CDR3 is TGTGCCAGCAGTTCAGGGCTAATGGGCCCCAATCAGCCCCAGCATTTT. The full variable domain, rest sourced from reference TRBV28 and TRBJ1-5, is DVKVTQSSRYLVKRTGEKVFLECVQDMDHENMFWYRQDPGLGLRLIYFSYDVKMKEKGDIPEGYSVSREKKERFSLILESASTNQTSMYLCASSSGLMGPNQPQHFGDGTRLSIL.

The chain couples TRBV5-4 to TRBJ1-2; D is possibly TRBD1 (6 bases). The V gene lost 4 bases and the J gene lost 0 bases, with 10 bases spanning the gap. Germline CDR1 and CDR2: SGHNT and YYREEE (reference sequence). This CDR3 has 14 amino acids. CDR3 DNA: TGTGCCAGCAGCCCCCAGGGGACTAACTATGGCTACACCTTC. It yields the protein CASSPQGTNYGYTF.

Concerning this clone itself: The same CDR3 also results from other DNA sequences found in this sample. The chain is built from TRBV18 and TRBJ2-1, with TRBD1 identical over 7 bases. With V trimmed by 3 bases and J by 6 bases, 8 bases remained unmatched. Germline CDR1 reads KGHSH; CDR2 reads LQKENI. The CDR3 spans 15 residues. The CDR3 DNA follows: TGTGCCAGCTCACCCGAACAGGGGAGTAGCAATGAGCAGTTCTTC. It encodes CASSPEQGSSNEQFF.

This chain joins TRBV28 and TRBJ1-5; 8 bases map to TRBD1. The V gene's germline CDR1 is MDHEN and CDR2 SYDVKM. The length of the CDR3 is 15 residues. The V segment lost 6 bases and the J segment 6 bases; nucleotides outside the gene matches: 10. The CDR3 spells CASSSRNDRGQPQHF. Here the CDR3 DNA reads TGTGCCAGCAGCTCGAGAAATGACAGGGGTCAGCCCCAGCATTTT.

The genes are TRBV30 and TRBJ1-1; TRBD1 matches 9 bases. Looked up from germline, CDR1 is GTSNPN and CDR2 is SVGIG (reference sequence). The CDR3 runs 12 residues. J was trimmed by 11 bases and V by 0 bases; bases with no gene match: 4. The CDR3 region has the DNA TGTGCCTGGAGTGTAAAGGACAGGGGTGCTTTCTTT. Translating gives CAWSVKDRGAFF.

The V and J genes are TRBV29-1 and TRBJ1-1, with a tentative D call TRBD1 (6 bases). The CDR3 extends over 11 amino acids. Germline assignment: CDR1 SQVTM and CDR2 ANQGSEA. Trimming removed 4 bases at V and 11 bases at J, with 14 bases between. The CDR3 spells CSVGGGPGAFF. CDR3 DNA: TGCAGCGTTGGGGGGGGCCCAGGGGCTTTCTTT.

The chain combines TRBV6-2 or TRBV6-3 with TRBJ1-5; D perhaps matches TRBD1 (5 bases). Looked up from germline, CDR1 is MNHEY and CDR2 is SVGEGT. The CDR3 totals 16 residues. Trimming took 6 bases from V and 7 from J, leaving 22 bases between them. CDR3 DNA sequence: TGTGCCAGCAGCCTCTGGTCGGGGGGATCGGAACAGCCCCAGCATTTT. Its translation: CASSLWSGGSEQPQHF.

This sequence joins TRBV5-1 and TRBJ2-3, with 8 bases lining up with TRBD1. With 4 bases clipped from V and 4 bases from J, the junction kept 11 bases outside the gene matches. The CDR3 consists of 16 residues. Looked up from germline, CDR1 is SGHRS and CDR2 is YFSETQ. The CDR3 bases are TGCGCCAGCAGCCCGACCAAGACAGGGGATGCAGATACGCAGTATTTT. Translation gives CASSPTKTGDADTQYF.

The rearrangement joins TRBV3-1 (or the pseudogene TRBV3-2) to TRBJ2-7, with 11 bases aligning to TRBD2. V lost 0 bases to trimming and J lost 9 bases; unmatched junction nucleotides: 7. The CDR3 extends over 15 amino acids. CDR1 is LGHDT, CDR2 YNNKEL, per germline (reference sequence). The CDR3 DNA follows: TGTGCCAGCAGCCAAGATCTAGCGGGGGGCCGGGCGCAGTACGTC. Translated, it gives CASSQDLAGGRAQYV.

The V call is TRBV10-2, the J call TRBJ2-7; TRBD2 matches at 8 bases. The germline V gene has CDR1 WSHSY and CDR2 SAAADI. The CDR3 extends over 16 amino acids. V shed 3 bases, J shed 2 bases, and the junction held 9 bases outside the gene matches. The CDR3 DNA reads TGCGCCAGCAGTGACCCAACTAGCGGTCCTCCCTACGAGCAGTACGTC. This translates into CASSDPTSGPPYEQYV.

Here the CDR3 reads CASRSGNTEAFF. DNA of the CDR3: TGTGCCAGCAGATCAGGGAACACTGAAGCTTTCTTT. This chain links TRBV9 with TRBJ1-1; D is uncertain. Germline values: CDR1 SGDLS, CDR2 YYNGEE. The V end lost 5 bases, the J end lost 1 base, and 6 bases lay between the germline ends. The CDR3 covers 12 residues.

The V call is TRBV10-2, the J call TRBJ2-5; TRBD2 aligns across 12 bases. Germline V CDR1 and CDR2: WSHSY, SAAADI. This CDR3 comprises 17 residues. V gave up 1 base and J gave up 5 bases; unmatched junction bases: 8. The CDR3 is CASSEWPSGGARETQYF. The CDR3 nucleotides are TGCGCCAGCAGTGAGTGGCCTAGCGGGGGGGCGAGGGAGACCCAGTACTTC.

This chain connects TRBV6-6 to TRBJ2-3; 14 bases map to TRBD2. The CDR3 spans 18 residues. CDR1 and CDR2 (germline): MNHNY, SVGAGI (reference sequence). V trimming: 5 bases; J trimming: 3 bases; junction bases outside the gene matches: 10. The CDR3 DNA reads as TGTGCCAGCAGTCCCCGACTAGCGGGGGGGCCCGATACAGATACGCAGTATTTT. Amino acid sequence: CASSPRLAGGPDTDTQYF.

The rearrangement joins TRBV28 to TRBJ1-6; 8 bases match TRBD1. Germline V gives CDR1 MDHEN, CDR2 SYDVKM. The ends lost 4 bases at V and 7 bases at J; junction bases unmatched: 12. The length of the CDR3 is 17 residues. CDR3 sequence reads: CASSYDGQGPYNSPLHF. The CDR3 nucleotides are TGTGCCAGCAGTTATGACGGACAGGGTCCTTACAATTCACCCCTCCACTTT.

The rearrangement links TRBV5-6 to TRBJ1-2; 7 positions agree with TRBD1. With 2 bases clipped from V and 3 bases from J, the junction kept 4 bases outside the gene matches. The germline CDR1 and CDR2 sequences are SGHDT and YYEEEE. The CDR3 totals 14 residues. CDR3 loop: CASSFGQGDYGYTF. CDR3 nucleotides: TGTGCCAGCAGCTTCGGGCAGGGGGACTATGGCTACACCTTC.

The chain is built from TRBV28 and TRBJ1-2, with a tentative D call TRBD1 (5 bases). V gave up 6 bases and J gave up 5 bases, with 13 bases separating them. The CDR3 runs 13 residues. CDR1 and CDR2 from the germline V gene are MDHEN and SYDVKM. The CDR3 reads CASRLGGEYGYTF. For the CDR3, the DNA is TGTGCCAGCAGGCTCGGGGGGGAGTATGGCTACACCTTC.

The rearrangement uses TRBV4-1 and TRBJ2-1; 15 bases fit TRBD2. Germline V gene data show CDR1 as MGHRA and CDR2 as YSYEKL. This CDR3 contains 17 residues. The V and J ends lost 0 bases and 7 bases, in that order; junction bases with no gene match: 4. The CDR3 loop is CASSQDHGTSGGNEQFF. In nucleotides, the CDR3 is TGCGCCAGCAGCCAAGATCACGGGACTAGCGGGGGGAATGAGCAGTTCTTC.

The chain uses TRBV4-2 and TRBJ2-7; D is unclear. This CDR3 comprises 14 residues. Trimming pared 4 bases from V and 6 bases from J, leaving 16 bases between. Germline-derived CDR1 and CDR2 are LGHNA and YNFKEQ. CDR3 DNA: TGTGCCAGCAGCCTAGGTGCGGATCCCAGCGAGCAGTACTTC. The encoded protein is CASSLGADPSEQYF.

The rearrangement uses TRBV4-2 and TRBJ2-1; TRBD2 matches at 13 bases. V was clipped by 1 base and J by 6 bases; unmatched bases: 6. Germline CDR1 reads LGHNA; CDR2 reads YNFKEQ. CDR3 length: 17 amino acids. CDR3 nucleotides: TGTGCCAGCAGCCAAGGGACTAGCGGGGGACCCCGCAATGAGCAGTTCTTC. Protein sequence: CASSQGTSGGPRNEQFF.

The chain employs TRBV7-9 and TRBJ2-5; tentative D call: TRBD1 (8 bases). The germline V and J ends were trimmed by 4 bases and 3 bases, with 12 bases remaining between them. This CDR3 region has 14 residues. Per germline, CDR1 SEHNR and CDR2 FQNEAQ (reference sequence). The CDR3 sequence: CASSYTGGEETQYF. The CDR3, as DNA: TGTGCCAGCAGCTATACAGGGGGGGAAGAGACCCAGTACTTC.

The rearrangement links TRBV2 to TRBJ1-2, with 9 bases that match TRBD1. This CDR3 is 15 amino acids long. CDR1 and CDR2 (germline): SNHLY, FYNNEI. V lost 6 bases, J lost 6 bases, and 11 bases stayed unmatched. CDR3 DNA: TGTGCCAGCAGGGACGGGACAGGGAATGCTCATGGCTACACCTTC. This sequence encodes CASRDGTGNAHGYTF. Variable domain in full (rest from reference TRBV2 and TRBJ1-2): EPEVTQTPSHQVTQMGQEVILRCVPISNHLYFYWYRQILGQKVEFLVSFYNNEISEKSEIFDDQFSVERPDGSNFTLKIRSTKLEDSAMYFCASRDGTGNAHGYTFGSGTRLTVV.